A single sample gave rise to the 10 T cell receptor beta chains below, sequenced in a study of blood T cell repertoires in COVID-19. Profiling relied on immunoSEQ multiplex PCR, and the TCRdb table lists in-frame clones only, not all of them. The sample lists around 130,000 clones, about 90% occurring once. Sample: peripheral blood. Receptors were obtained from a woman between 50 and 59 years old who had recovered from COVID-19.

The chain has TRBV4-2 and TRBJ2-2; D may be TRBD2 (6 bases). The V gene lost 3 bases and the J gene lost 0 bases, with 11 bases spanning the gap. In germline, CDR1 is LGHNA, CDR2 YNFKEQ. This CDR3 has 16 amino acids. This CDR3 is CASSHVAETNTGELFF. The CDR3 region has the DNA TGTGCCAGCAGCCACGTAGCGGAAACGAACACCGGGGAGCTGTTTTTT.

J is TRBJ2-1 and V is TRBV27; D is uncertain. V was clipped by 5 bases and J by 0 bases, with 11 bases between them. This CDR3 comprises 15 residues. Germline V gives CDR1 MNHEY, CDR2 SMNVEV (reference sequence). CDR3 nucleotides: TGTGCCAGCAGTCTTGGGCAAATCTCCTACAATGAGCAGTTCTTC. Translating it yields CASSLGQISYNEQFF.

The chain recombines TRBV5-1 with TRBJ2-2, with 8 bases lining up with TRBD2. Germline values: CDR1 SGHRS, CDR2 YFSETQ. This CDR3 has 15 residues. With 0 bases clipped from V and 4 bases from J, the junction kept 2 bases outside the gene matches. The CDR3 region has the DNA TGCGCCAGCAGCTTGGACCTAGCGGGCACCGGGGAGCTGTTTTTT. The encoded protein is CASSLDLAGTGELFF.

V is TRBV9 and J is TRBJ2-2; D unclear. The CDR3 runs to 13 residues. V was cut by 4 bases and J by 6 bases, with 10 bases left in between. Germline V gene data show CDR1 as SGDLS and CDR2 as YYNGEE. DNA of the CDR3: TGTGCCAGCAGCCCCTCCAGCGCCGGGGAGCTGTTTTTT. Its protein is CASSPSSAGELFF.

The rearrangement links TRBV5-1 to TRBJ1-2; no clear D. Between the trimmed V and J ends, which lost 4 bases and 3 bases, there was a span of 10 bases. Germline CDR1 and CDR2: SGHRS and YFSETQ. This CDR3 contains 13 residues. Here the CDR3 DNA reads TGCGCCAGCAGCGTGGTAGGAGACTATGGCTACACCTTC. Translation: CASSVVGDYGYTF. The complete variable domain, with remaining parts taken from reference TRBV5-1 and TRBJ1-2, reads KAGVTQTPRYLIKTRGQQVTLSCSPISGHRSVSWYQQTPGQGLQFLFEYFSETQRNKGNFPGRFSGRQFSNSRSEMNVSTLELGDSALYLCASSVVGDYGYTFGSGTRLTVV.

In this sample, this clone turned up a few times. The V and J genes are TRBV12-3 or TRBV12-4 and TRBJ1-5; D possibly corresponds to TRBD1 (5 bases). V gave up 7 bases and J gave up 7 bases, with 14 bases separating them. The CDR3 loop spans 13 amino acids. The CDR3 sequence is CASTRDFKQPQHF. The CDR3 DNA reads TGTGCCAGCACTCGGGACTTTAAGCAGCCCCAGCATTTT.

The genes are TRBV3-1 (or the pseudogene TRBV3-2) and TRBJ1-2, with D perhaps TRBD1 (5 bases). The CDR3 length is 14 residues. CDR1 and CDR2 (germline): LGHDT, YNNKEL (reference sequence). The V end lost 8 bases, the J end lost 8 bases, and 21 bases lay between the germline ends. The CDR3 region is CASFRSGNRGGYTF. The CDR3 DNA is TGTGCCAGCTTCCGAAGCGGGAATAGGGGAGGCTACACCTTC.

The rearrangement uses TRBV5-1 and TRBJ2-3; D is perhaps TRBD1 (6 bases). Germline V gene data show CDR1 as SGHRS and CDR2 as YFSETQ. CDR3 length: 15 amino acids. Between the trimmed V and J ends, which lost 4 bases and 2 bases, there was a span of 14 bases. The CDR3 nucleotides are TGCGCCAGCAGCGCCGACAGGAAGGCCACAGATACGCAGTATTTT. Translated: CASSADRKATDTQYF.

The gene calls are TRBV19 and TRBJ2-2; the match to TRBD1 covers 8 bases. The CDR3 is 21 amino acids. V was pared by 5 bases and J by 5 bases, with 25 bases of the junction left unmatched. Per germline, CDR1 LNHDA and CDR2 SQIVND (reference sequence). CDR3 nucleotide sequence: TGTGCCAGTAGTTCCCTCTTCCCGGGACAGGAGGCGAGGGGTAAAACCGGGGAGCTGTTTTTT. Protein sequence: CASSSLFPGQEARGKTGELFF.

This chain joins TRBV4-3 and TRBJ1-3; D gene uncertain. The length of the CDR3 is 16 residues. The germline V gene encodes CDR1 LGHNA and CDR2 YSLEER. Deletions cut 0 bases from V and 1 base from J, with 10 bases between. CDR3 protein: CASSQDSTSSGNTIYF. For the CDR3, the DNA is TGCGCCAGCAGCCAAGATAGCACGTCTTCTGGAAACACCATATATTTT.